This entry concerns a single T cell receptor (beta chain). This clonotype was counted ten times or more. Its antigen remains undetermined. The record has no base qualities; no much larger clone is one base away. The data stem from a study of response to subunit inactivated influenza vaccine listed by TCRdb under 2018. At the level of the whole study: To follow how T cells responded to a trivalent subunit inactivated influenza vaccine, the researchers relied on deep quantitative profiling of the T cell receptor repertoire. General conclusions and limits of the study: The authors proposed that each seasonal influenza vaccination may bring in only a limited number of new T cells.

To prepare the library, RT-PCR was applied. Sequencing instrument: Illumina HiSeq 2500. The raw public reads went through TCRdb reprocessing: fastp at Q25, MiXCR clone calling, in-frame beta chains kept. Under each unique CDR3 protein, matching rows form one entry showing the most common genes and DNA. This sample comprises fewer than 600,000 distinct CDR3 sequences, approximately 7.3% of them detected only once. The ten largest account for around 12% of the sample. The sample was PBMCs from blood, taken around 25 months after vaccination. The clonotype originates from a man between 45 and 75 years old who received an inactivated influenza vaccine. Donor details come from another sample of the same person, matched by shared clones.

The DNA sequence is TGTGCCAGCAGCCCGGACAGGGGTGAAAAACTGTTTTTT. It codes for CASSPDRGEKLFF. The rearrangement combines TRBV7-2 with TRBJ1-4; 9 bases in the junction line up with TRBD1. Counted from cysteine to phenylalanine, this CDR3 has 13 amino acids. Only the CDR3 portion is preserved as DNA: 39 bases, with reading frame beginning at the first base. V is trimmed back by 5 bases and J by 7 bases, and the junction contains 2 bases that no gene match accounts for. CDR1 and CDR2 are read off the germline V gene as SGHTA and FQGNSA.